A selection of T cell receptor beta chains follows, all from one sample in a study of patients and donors after allogeneic stem cell transplantation. A single record per CDR3 protein comes from TCRdb applying MiXCR to the RT-PCR reads. The table includes about 160,000 distinct CDR3 sequences, 30% to 45% detected once. Sequencing was done on a sample of blood, either unsorted or a sorted T cell fraction (not recorded which). Receptors were obtained from a human donor who was either an allogeneic HSCT recipient or a stem cell or donor lymphocyte infusion donor (not recorded which). It is not recorded whose cells these are; they may come from a transplant donor. Each CDR3 is given with its conserved first and last residue. The D gene is left open where the match is weak. The listing skips clone size in some rows; elsewhere it reads once, few, many or a size class.

V	J	size	D	CDR3	DNA
TRBV10-3	TRBJ1-2	.	.	CAIHREADYGYTF	TGTGCCATCCACAGGGAGGCGGACTATGGCTACACCTTC
TRBV29-1	TRBJ1-5	few	TRBD1	CSAATGEDQPQHF	TGCAGCGCAGCGACAGGGGAGGATCAGCCCCAGCATTTT
TRBV21-1	TRBJ2-6	few	.	CASSKEYRAGSGANVLTF	TGTGCCAGCAGCAAAGAGTACAGGGCTGGCTCTGGGGCCAACGTCCTGACTTTC
TRBV7-2	TRBJ1-2	once	.	CASSLDGDTF	TGTGCCAGCAGCCTAGACGGTGACACCTTC
TRBV20-1	TRBJ2-1	few	TRBD1	CSAAPGTGLYNEQFF	TGCAGTGCTGCCCCCGGGACAGGGCTCTACAATGAGCAGTTCTTC
TRBV27	TRBJ1-2	.	.	CASSLSGRPWEGGYTF	TGTGCCAGCAGTTTATCGGGTCGACCTTGGGAGGGCGGCTACACCTTC
TRBV7-9	TRBJ1-1	.	.	CASSRAGLNTEAFF	TGTGCCAGCAGCCGGGCAGGTTTGAACACTGAAGCTTTCTTT
TRBV25-1	TRBJ1-2	few	TRBD1	CASSEPGTGGYGYTF	TGTGCCAGCAGTGAACCCGGGACAGGGGGCTATGGCTACACCTTC
TRBV27	TRBJ1-6	few	.	CASRPTAYNSPLHF	TGTGCCAGCAGGCCGACTGCCTATAATTCACCCCTCCACTTT
TRBV12-3/TRBV12-4	TRBJ1-6	many	.	CASRPGHPSPLHF	TGTGCCAGCAGGCCGGGACACCCTTCACCCCTCCACTTT
TRBV9	TRBJ1-3	few	TRBD1	CASSPLGTGISGNTIYF	TGTGCCAGCAGCCCCCTCGGGACAGGTATCTCTGGAAACACCATATATTTT